The TCR beta chain under discussion was sequenced for a study of T-cell memory formation after mild COVID-19. General observations from the study: Shrinking CD4+ clones were chiefly CM and EM; CD8+ ones were chiefly EMRA. Day 15 to 85 contracting clones showed balanced CD4/CD8; later expanders leaned CD4+.

Constant-segment-primed 5'RACE gave TCR alpha and TCR beta cDNA libraries with sample barcodes and UMIs. TCRdb processed the 5' RACE reads anew with MiXCR; each CDR3 protein has one entry. Among under 650,000 distinct CDR3 sequences, roughly 17% were seen once, and the ten largest hold 12%. In the case of this clonotype: Its antigen is undetermined. One end of the junction is discordant with germline, which a read error may explain.

Per germline, CDR1 SGHRS and CDR2 YFSETQ. The CDR3 spans 12 residues. Sequenced: PBMCs or a T cell subset sorted from them (not recorded which). This TCR was sampled from an adult woman who had mild COVID-19 (a few samples of this study predate the infection). Cell type and time point are not known. The chain is built from TRBV5-1 and TRBJ2-1; no definite D call. In nucleotides, the CDR3 is TGTGCCAGCAGCAATCTCTGGAATGAGCAGTTCTTC. This encodes CASSNLWNEQFF.